This T cell receptor beta chain is drawn from a study of blood T cell repertoires in COVID-19. This CDR3 is built from 16 residues. V shed 2 bases and J shed 7 bases, with 18 bases lying between them. Profiled with immunoSEQ multiplex PCR; TCRdb holds only in-frame clones, not every one. The profile shows around 29,000 clones, around nine tenths of them singletons. Material for sequencing was peripheral blood. The clonotype was recovered from a human donor with active COVID-19. The donor label of this sample is uncertain. The chain couples TRBV23-1 to TRBJ1-5; tentative D call: TRBD1 (6 bases). TRBV23-1 qualifies as an ORF whose function is uncertain. The CDR3: CASSQSWRGGCQPQHF. In DNA form, the CDR3 reads TGCGCCAGCAGTCAAAGTTGGAGAGGGGGTTGCCAGCCCCAGCATTTT.